These 21 T cell receptor beta chains originate from one sample sequenced in a study of cytomegalovirus exposure and HLA in healthy donors. The data were produced by immunoSEQ multiplex PCR, yet TCRdb's version contains in-frame clones alone and is incomplete. The sample consists of more than 300,000 clones, 86% of them appearing once. Sequenced input: PBMCs. The receptors were gathered from a woman under 30 in good health and CMV-seronegative.

The genes are TRBV2 and TRBJ1-5, with 8 bases fitting TRBD1. V dropped 6 bases and J dropped 3; count of bases not matched to a gene: 7. The CDR3 runs 15 residues. Germline V gives CDR1 SNHLY, CDR2 FYNNEI. The DNA of the CDR3 is TGTGCCAGCAGGACATCGGGACAGGACAATCAGCCCCAGCATTTT. Its translation: CASRTSGQDNQPQHF.

The chain uses TRBV28 and TRBJ2-7; 9 bases are shared with TRBD2. Losses at the gene ends were 3 bases for V and 2 bases for J; bases not matched to a gene: 8. The CDR3 contains 16 residues. Germline lookup yields CDR1 MDHEN and CDR2 SYDVKM. For the CDR3, the DNA is TGTGCCAGCAGTTTGTTAAGGACTAGCGTAACCTACGAGCAGTACTTC. Protein: CASSLLRTSVTYEQYF.

There are a few counts of this clone. The rearrangement uses TRBV6-5 and TRBJ1-5; D gene ambiguous. V shed 0 bases and J shed 5 bases, with 11 bases lying between them. Germline loops: CDR1 MNHEY, CDR2 SVGAGI. This CDR3 comprises 15 residues. The CDR3 nucleotides read TGTGCCAGCAGTTACTCGAGCACCCTTGATCAGCCCCAGCATTTT. This sequence encodes CASSYSSTLDQPQHF.

The chain joins TRBV4-2 to TRBJ1-1; D gene uncertain. The CDR3 has 14 residues. With 0 bases removed from V and 0 bases from J, the gap between germline ends came to 5 bases. The V gene's germline CDR1 is LGHNA and CDR2 YNFKEQ. The CDR3 DNA sequence: TGTGCCAGCAGCCAAGACACGGTGAACACTGAAGCTTTCTTT. Protein sequence: CASSQDTVNTEAFF.

This sequence joins TRBV4-2 and TRBJ1-2, with TRBD1 identical over 9 bases. The V gene end was trimmed by 1 base and the J gene end by 4 bases; junction bases not matched to a gene: 1. The CDR3 sequence is 14 residues long. Germline values: CDR1 LGHNA, CDR2 YNFKEQ. The CDR3 is CASSQGDRAYGYTF. In nucleotides, the CDR3 is TGTGCCAGCAGCCAAGGGGACAGGGCCTATGGCTACACCTTC.

The V call is TRBV7-2, the J call TRBJ2-1, with D possibly matching TRBD2 (6 bases). The CDR3 runs to 17 residues. CDR1 and CDR2 (germline): SGHTA, FQGNSA. Trimming removed 1 base from V and 10 bases from J, with 23 bases in between. CDR3 in DNA: TGTGCCAGCAGCTTAGTGGGAACCCGGGGGTCAAGCAAGGAGCAGTTCTTC. This sequence encodes CASSLVGTRGSSKEQFF.

The gene calls are TRBV15 and TRBJ2-7; 14 bases fit TRBD2. J gave up 6 bases and V 0 bases, and 7 bases lay outside the gene matches. Looked up from germline, CDR1 is LNHNV and CDR2 is YYDKDF (reference sequence). The CDR3 length is 17 residues. The CDR3 DNA reads as TGTGCCACCAGCAGAGATCCCGGGACTAGCGGGAGCGGCGAGCAGTACTTC. Translating gives CATSRDPGTSGSGEQYF.

This clone was observed a handful of times. CDR3 sequence: CASSFRGEQYF. The CDR3 nucleotides read TGTGCCAGCAGCTTTAGAGGAGAGCAGTACTTC. The rearrangement joins TRBV5-6 to TRBJ2-7; no reliable D call. CDR1 is SGHDT, CDR2 YYEEEE, per germline. Trimming removed 2 bases from V and 7 bases from J, with 7 bases in between. The CDR3 contains 11 residues.

This clone was counted once. The V call is TRBV4-1, the J call TRBJ2-7, with TRBD2 matching 9 bases. The CDR3 runs 14 residues. The V gene's germline CDR1 is MGHRA and CDR2 YSYEKL. Trimming cost V 4 bases and J 4 bases; bases outside gene matches: 5. The CDR3 DNA reads TGCGCCAGCAGCCCCTACGCGGGAGGGTACGAGCAGTACTTC. It yields the protein CASSPYAGGYEQYF.

V is TRBV6-5 and J is TRBJ2-1; 7 bases are a match to TRBD1. The ends lost 6 bases at V and 7 bases at J; junction bases unmatched: 3. The germline CDR1 and CDR2 sequences are MNHEY and SVGAGI. The CDR3 is 12 amino acids. The CDR3 coding sequence is TGTGCCAGCAGAACGACAGGGAATGAGCAGTTCTTC. Translating gives CASRTTGNEQFF.

V and J are TRBV4-3 and TRBJ2-1; 10 nucleotides agree with TRBD2. CDR3 length equals 16 residues. The germline CDR1 and CDR2 sequences are LGHNA and YSLEER. V shed 1 base, J shed 8 bases, and the junction held 8 bases outside the gene matches. CDR3 sequence (DNA): TGCGCCAGCAGCCAAGGCCCGAGCGGGAGGGCCGATGAGCAGTTCTTC. As protein: CASSQGPSGRADEQFF.

This CDR3 is CASSPRQARGYTF. The CDR3 DNA reads TGTGCCAGCAGCCCTAGACAGGCCCGTGGTTACACCTTC. This sequence joins TRBV7-9 and TRBJ1-2; D possibly corresponds to TRBD1 (6 bases). The length of the CDR3 is 13 residues. The ends were cut back, 5 bases at V and 11 bases at J, with 18 bases in the middle. Germline-derived CDR1 and CDR2 are SEHNR and FQNEAQ (reference sequence). The whole variable domain, filled in from reference TRBV7-9 and TRBJ1-2, reads DTGVSQNPRHKITKRGQNVTFRCDPISEHNRLYWYRQTLGQGPEFLTYFQNEAQLEKSRLLSDRFSAERPKGSFSTLEIQRTEQGDSAMYLCASSPRQARGYTFGSGTRLTVV.

This chain connects TRBV5-1 to TRBJ2-7, with 7 bases matching TRBD1. This CDR3 has 14 amino acids. V was pared by 2 bases and J by 3 bases, with 5 bases of the junction left unmatched. CDR1 and CDR2 (germline): SGHRS, YFSETQ. CDR3 DNA: TGCGCCAGCAGCTTTGGACAGGAATTCTACGAGCAGTACTTC. Its protein is CASSFGQEFYEQYF. Based on the CDR3 plus reference TRBV5-1 and TRBJ2-7, the full variable domain is KAGVTQTPRYLIKTRGQQVTLSCSPISGHRSVSWYQQTPGQGLQFLFEYFSETQRNKGNFPGRFSGRQFSNSRSEMNVSTLELGDSALYLCASSFGQEFYEQYFGPGTRLTVT.

The V gene is TRBV6-5, the J gene TRBJ1-1; 9 bases match TRBD1. This CDR3 contains 15 residues. The ends lost 2 bases at V and 5 bases at J; junction bases unmatched: 6. Germline V CDR1 and CDR2: MNHEY, SVGAGI. This CDR3 reads CASSYGTGGPTEAFF. The CDR3 DNA sequence: TGTGCCAGCAGTTACGGAACAGGGGGCCCTACTGAAGCTTTCTTT.

V usage is TRBV7-9 and J usage is TRBJ1-2; 9 bases agree with TRBD1. V lost 4 bases to trimming and J lost 2 bases; unmatched junction nucleotides: 2. CDR1 and CDR2 from the germline V gene are SEHNR and FQNEAQ (reference sequence). This CDR3 has 14 amino acids. The CDR3 nucleotides read TGTGCCAGCAGCTGGACAGGGGACAACTATGGCTACACCTTC. Its protein product is CASSWTGDNYGYTF.

The chain couples TRBV6-5 to TRBJ2-2, with D possibly matching TRBD2 (5 bases). Germline loops: CDR1 MNHEY, CDR2 SVGAGI. The CDR3 sequence is 14 residues long. The V gene lost 6 bases and the J gene lost 3 bases, with 11 bases spanning the gap. DNA for the CDR3: TGTGCCAGCAGGCTAGCAAGGGACACCGGGGAGCTGTTTTTT. Protein: CASRLARDTGELFF.

The chain links TRBV19 to TRBJ1-1, with TRBD1 identical over 10 bases. J gave up 4 bases and V 5 bases, and 1 base lay outside the gene matches. Germline assignment: CDR1 LNHDA and CDR2 SQIVND (reference sequence). CDR3 length: 13 amino acids. DNA for the CDR3: TGTGCCAGTAGTCGGACAGGGGGCACTGAAGCTTTCTTT. Translating it yields CASSRTGGTEAFF. The variable domain in full, with the rest retrieved from reference TRBV19 and TRBJ1-1, is DGGITQSPKYLFRKEGQNVTLSCEQNLNHDAMYWYRQDPGQGLRLIYYSQIVNDFQKGDIAEGYSVSREKKESFPLTVTSAQKNPTAFYLCASSRTGGTEAFFGQGTRLTVV.

The genes are TRBV29-1 and TRBJ1-2, with D perhaps TRBD1 (6 bases). V was cut by 2 bases and J by 8 bases, with 12 bases left in between. CDR1 is SQVTM and CDR2 is ANQGSEA in the germline V gene. CDR3 length equals 12 residues. CDR3 in DNA: TGCAGCGTTGAAAAACAGGGAGACGGCTACACCTTC. It is translated as CSVEKQGDGYTF.

This clone was seen a single time. This chain joins TRBV6-5 and TRBJ2-1; 9 nucleotides agree with TRBD2. V dropped 8 bases and J dropped 7; count of bases not matched to a gene: 6. There are 13 residues in the CDR3. Germline V gene data show CDR1 as MNHEY and CDR2 as SVGAGI. CDR3 residues: CASLSSGGNEQFF. The CDR3 bases are TGTGCCAGCCTGAGTAGCGGGGGTAATGAGCAGTTCTTC.

The chain combines TRBV25-1 with TRBJ2-7, with TRBD1 identical over 10 bases. Germline lookup yields CDR1 MGHDK and CDR2 SYGVNS. The junction had 4 bases not matched to a gene; V was cut back by 6 bases and J by 2 bases. The CDR3 runs 14 residues. CDR3 amino acids: CASSPGTGAYEQYF. As DNA, the CDR3 is TGTGCCAGCAGCCCCGGGACAGGGGCCTACGAGCAGTACTTC.

The rearrangement joins TRBV7-2 to TRBJ2-7, with 14 bases that match TRBD2. CDR1 is SGHTA, CDR2 FQGNSA, per germline. The CDR3 covers 18 residues. V dropped 4 bases and J dropped 1; count of bases not matched to a gene: 9. For the CDR3, the DNA is TGTGCCAGCAGCTCCCCCCCCGGACTAGCGGGAGGATCCTACGAGCAGTACTTC. Translating it yields CASSSPPGLAGGSYEQYF.